This T cell receptor beta chain was profiled in a study of cytomegalovirus exposure and HLA in healthy donors. Study-level results: In vitro assays verified that a few CMV-associated chains recognized CMV antigens specifically. Donor immune exposure was known only as CMV serostatus. There were several of the most significant clusters that appeared linked to common viral pathogens in a later analysis. The authors listed approximately 160 TCR beta chains as cytomegalovirus-associated.

As concerns this clone: The antigen is not known.

With 60 Vbeta and 13 Jbeta primers, the PCR was carried out. This table comes from immunoSEQ multiplex PCR, and its TCRdb copy is limited to in-frame clones, with some not included. Counted here are some 130,000 clones, approximately 61% occurring once; the ten biggest clones make up 2% to 2.5%. The CDR3 consists of 16 residues. The germline V gene has CDR1 MNHEY and CDR2 SVGAGI. The V and J ends lost 4 bases and 8 bases, in that order; junction bases with no gene match: 14. This sequence joins TRBV6-5 and TRBJ1-2; the match to TRBD1 covers 9 bases. Input material: PBMCs. The receptor was isolated from a woman aged 40 to 50 in good health and CMV-seronegative. CDR3 amino acids: CASSSSRTGELGGYTF. For the CDR3, the DNA is TGTGCCAGCAGTTCCTCAAGGACAGGGGAATTGGGGGGCTACACCTTC.